One TCR beta chain is described in this entry. V gave up 4 bases and J gave up 10 bases; unmatched junction bases: 10. CDR3 size: 16 residues. Germline V gene lookup returns CDR1 LNHDA and CDR2 SQIVND (reference sequence). The source of the sample is a study of tumor T cells in aggressive B-cell lymphoma. Here immunoSEQ multiplex PCR was the method, and the copy in TCRdb shows in-frame clones only, minus some. The sample records about 6,000 clones, 70% to 80% being singletons. The chain joins TRBV19 to TRBJ2-1, with 13 bases lining up with TRBD2. The sample taken for sequencing was tumor tissue. The sequence derives from an adult with diffuse large B cell lymphoma. The CDR3 nucleotides are TGTGCCAGTAGTACAGGCCCCGGACTAGCGGGAGCGGAGCAGTTCTTC. It specifies CASSTGPGLAGAEQFF.